The entry that follows covers one T cell receptor beta chain sequence. Its antigen specificity is not known. The input lacks base qualities; no much larger clone sits a single base away. CDR1 SGDLS and CDR2 YYNGEE are derived from the germline V gene. Reading from cysteine to phenylalanine, the CDR3 counts 16 amino acids. Only CDR3 DNA is held: 48 bases, read in frame from base 1. At the junction V is shortened by 2 bases and J by 2 bases; bases outside the gene matches: 3. These data come from a study of blood T cell repertoires in COVID-19 (dated by TCRdb to about 2020). About the investigation overall: Samples from collaborators originated in the United States, Italy and Spain and spanned both the acute and convalescent phases of COVID-19. Sample metadata almost always included a de-identified subject ID, COVID-19 status, age in years and sex. The repertoires were made available in a free public database intended to serve as a resource for research on the immune response to SARS-CoV-2. The material from the prospective study consisted of cDNA or gDNA derived from T cells, B-cell-depleted T cells, or PBMCs. Deeply sampled blood TCRbeta repertoires from subjects exposed to, actively infected with, or recovered from COVID-19 were included in the dataset. The samples were drawn from two sources: the first 160 participants of the ongoing ImmuneRACE study, and over 950 subjects contributed by 6 global collaborators. HLA class I and class II types, where available, came from metadata supplied by the sample provider rather than from assay-based typing. What the research found in general, with its limitations: The amount of clinical and demographic metadata varied by source and participant and was provided uncurated.

TCRbeta CDR3 regions were amplified from genomic DNA using the immunoSEQ Assay, a bias-controlled multiplex PCR. Per the source publication's procedure: Nucleated cell counts per sample were estimated from amplification of reference gene primers within the assay. Sequence reads were collapsed and filtered to measure the absolute abundance of every unique TCRbeta CDR3 rearrangement. Productive Simpson clonality was computed per sample as the square root of Simpson's diversity index over productive rearrangements. TCRdb provides this immuneACCESS table in a form limited to in-frame rearrangements. Some clones are lacking; in checked studies, under half of them reflect an unresolved V gene, and why the rest are absent is not known. V and J calls and clone size are as listed in that table; D and trimming were resolved from the DNA. The sample table lists roughly 120,000 clones, approximately 85% of them with a count of one. The ten largest clones add up to around 5.5% of the sample.

One collaborating source in Seattle enrolled patients while the patients were actively infected and followed the patients over time throughout the course of disease. Each collaborating institution followed its own protocols to collect whole blood in K2EDTA tubes. For TCRbeta analysis, collaborators shipped samples as frozen whole blood, isolated PBMCs, or DNA extracted from either of those sample types. The sample taken for sequencing was peripheral blood. This chain is built from TRBV9 and TRBJ2-7; the central 14 bases match TRBD2. The receptor comes from a woman aged 60-75 years with COVID-19, enrolled during active disease. The encoded CDR3 is CASSVGLAGETYEQYF. The nucleotide sequence reads TGTGCCAGCAGCGTGGGACTAGCGGGGGAGACCTACGAGCAGTACTTC.